Below, 8 T cell receptor beta chains from the same sample are listed, as sequenced in a study of identical twins. TCRdb analysed the 5' RACE reads with MiXCR anew, one entry per CDR3 protein. The table has about 450,000 distinct CDR3 sequences, roughly 18% seen once. The sample taken for sequencing was naive T cells sorted from blood. These receptors were taken from a man between 45 and 60 years old in good health.

The chain is built from TRBV20-1 and TRBJ2-4, with a possible D match to TRBD1 (5 bases). The J call is uncertain, as TRBJ2-1 better fits the DNA end. From germline, CDR1 is DFQATT and CDR2 SNEGSKA (reference sequence). This CDR3 region has 13 residues. This chain's CDR3 is CSARDGHRNIQFF. The CDR3 bases are TGCAGTGCTAGAGATGGGCACAGGAACATTCAGTTCTTC.

The chain is built from TRBV5-4 and TRBJ1-5, with 9 nucleotides matching TRBD1. Trimming at V came to 0 bases and at J to 3 bases, leaving 4 bases not matched to a gene. Germline CDR1 SGHNT, CDR2 YYREEE (reference sequence). CDR3 length: 16 residues. The CDR3 spells CASSLGGTGYNQPQHF. The CDR3 bases are TGTGCCAGCAGCTTGGGCGGGACAGGGTACAATCAGCCCCAGCATTTT.

This clonotype has a count of ten or more. DNA of the CDR3: TGTGCCAGCAGTTTTCGTCCAGGGAGCAAGAACACCGGGGAGCTGTTTTTT. Protein product: CASSFRPGSKNTGELFF. This chain joins TRBV12-3 or TRBV12-4 and TRBJ2-2; D tentatively fits TRBD1 or TRBD2 (5 bases each). This CDR3 has 17 amino acids. V was shortened by 3 bases and J by 1 base, with 15 bases between the two germline ends.

This clonotype was observed a few times. V and J are TRBV27 and TRBJ1-1; the match to TRBD1 covers 7 bases. The CDR3 length is 13 residues. Germline lookup yields CDR1 MNHEY and CDR2 SMNVEV (reference sequence). V was pared by 3 bases and J by 4 bases, with 2 bases of the junction left unmatched. The CDR3, as DNA: TGTGCCAGCAGTTTTAGGGGGCCCACTGAAGCTTTCTTT. This sequence encodes CASSFRGPTEAFF.

This clonotype was picked up a small number of times. The chain joins TRBV25-1 to TRBJ2-5; 12 bases map to TRBD2. V was clipped by 5 bases and J by 5 bases; unmatched bases: 15. Per the germline V gene, CDR1 is MGHDK and CDR2 is SYGVNS. The CDR3 consists of 18 residues. CDR3: CASSTYPPTSGGGETQYF. For the CDR3, the DNA is TGTGCCAGCAGTACCTACCCCCCGACTAGCGGGGGTGGGGAGACCCAGTACTTC.

V usage is TRBV28 and J usage is TRBJ1-5; unclear D gene. CDR1 is MDHEN and CDR2 is SYDVKM in the germline V gene. V gave up 3 bases and J gave up 3 bases, with 9 bases separating them. The CDR3 has 14 amino acids. The CDR3 sequence: CASSFSAHNQPQHF. The CDR3 DNA follows: TGTGCCAGCAGTTTCTCAGCGCACAATCAGCCCCAGCATTTT.

With regard to this clonotype: A read error may be the cause here, since a much bigger clone is one base away. The chain recombines TRBV28 with TRBJ2-4, with D possibly being TRBD1 (6 bases). Per germline, CDR1 MDHEN and CDR2 SYDVKM. This CDR3 has 14 amino acids. In DNA, the CDR3 is TGTGACAGCAGGGAACTGGGGGCGGAGGACATTCAGTACTTC. Translated, it gives CDSRELGAEDIQYF.

J is TRBJ2-5 and V is TRBV4-1, with TRBD1 as a possible D gene (6 bases). The CDR3 loop spans 13 amino acids. CDR1 MGHRA and CDR2 YSYEKL come from the germline V gene. V lost 6 bases and J 3 bases, leaving 11 bases between the germline ends. The DNA of the CDR3 is TGCGCCAGCAGTTGGACAGTAAAAGAGACCCAGTACTTC. It yields the protein CASSWTVKETQYF.